This passage covers 17 T cell receptor beta chains from one sample sequenced in a study of T cell responses to AZD1222 COVID-19 vaccine. The data were produced by immunoSEQ multiplex PCR, yet TCRdb's version contains in-frame clones alone and is incomplete. The profile shows 98,000 or so clones, around nine tenths of them singletons. The material was peripheral blood, obtained 28 days after the second dose of the MenACWY control vaccine. Every receptor here comes from an adult who received the MenACWY meningococcal vaccine as a control.

The CDR3 DNA is TGTGCCAGCAGCCAAGGGGGGACCGGGGAGCTGTTTTTT. As protein: CASSQGGTGELFF. V gene TRBV3-1 (or the pseudogene TRBV3-2) combines with J gene TRBJ2-2, with D possibly being TRBD1 or TRBD2 (5 bases each). The V gene lost 1 base and the J gene lost 5 bases, with 5 bases spanning the gap. Germline V gene lookup returns CDR1 LGHDT and CDR2 YNNKEL (reference sequence). The CDR3 contains 13 residues.

The chain couples TRBV29-1 to TRBJ1-3; D remains unclear. Trimming removed 7 bases from V and 2 bases from J, with 12 bases in between. The germline V gene has CDR1 SQVTM and CDR2 ANQGSEA. This CDR3 is built from 13 residues. The chain's CDR3 is CSAAVGPGNTIYF. DNA of the CDR3: TGCAGCGCCGCGGTGGGTCCTGGAAACACCATATATTTT.

The V call is TRBV7-8, the J call TRBJ2-3; 9 bases map to TRBD1. V shed 3 bases and J 0 bases; nucleotides not matched to a gene: 4. CDR1 and CDR2 (germline): SGHVS, FQNEAQ. This CDR3 has 16 residues. The CDR3, as DNA: TGTGCCAGCAGCTTGACAGGGGGACAAAGCACAGATACGCAGTATTTT. Protein sequence: CASSLTGGQSTDTQYF.

This sequence joins TRBV6-5 and TRBJ1-1, with 7 bases fitting TRBD1. The CDR3 is 15 residues long. V shed 6 bases, J shed 2 bases, and the junction held 9 bases outside the gene matches. CDR1 MNHEY and CDR2 SVGAGI come from the germline V gene. CDR3 in amino acids: CASRSGQLINTEAFF. The CDR3 DNA sequence: TGTGCCAGCAGGTCGGGACAGCTTATTAACACTGAAGCTTTCTTT.

V is TRBV6-1 and J is TRBJ1-4; 9 positions match TRBD1. The CDR3 sequence is 16 residues long. Germline CDR1 and CDR2: MNHNS and SASEGT. V trimming: 4 bases; J trimming: 7 bases; junction bases outside the gene matches: 10. The chain's CDR3 is CASSVGVTGGGEKLFF. The CDR3, as DNA: TGTGCCAGCAGTGTCGGGGTGACAGGGGGAGGTGAAAAACTGTTTTTT.

The chain recombines TRBV6-5 with TRBJ1-2, with 10 nucleotides matching TRBD1. Germline CDR1 is MNHEY and CDR2 is SVGAGI. V lost 6 bases to trimming and J lost 6 bases; unmatched junction nucleotides: 1. CDR3 length equals 12 residues. The CDR3 bases are TGTGCCAGCAGGACAGGGGGCGATGGCTACACCTTC. This translates into CASRTGGDGYTF.

V usage is TRBV6-5 and J usage is TRBJ1-3; 7 positions match TRBD1. The CDR3 loop spans 15 amino acids. The V gene's germline CDR1 is MNHEY and CDR2 SVGAGI. J lost 0 bases, V lost 6 bases, and 5 bases had no gene match. The CDR3 DNA follows: TGTGCCAGCAGCTTCGACAGGGCCTCTGGAAACACCATATATTTT. This encodes CASSFDRASGNTIYF.

V usage is TRBV25-1 and J usage is TRBJ2-7; a weak D match, TRBD1 (6 bases). V was trimmed by 4 bases and J by 3 bases, leaving 16 bases between them. CDR3 size: 15 residues. Germline assignment: CDR1 MGHDK and CDR2 SYGVNS. The CDR3 protein is CASSALTPGHYEQYF. The CDR3 DNA reads as TGTGCCAGCAGTGCCCTCACTCCGGGACACTACGAGCAGTACTTC.

The V gene is TRBV4-2, the J gene TRBJ2-3; 11 nucleotides agree with TRBD1. This CDR3 has 15 residues. From germline, CDR1 is LGHNA and CDR2 YNFKEQ. Unmatched junction bases numbered 6, after V lost 5 bases and J lost 5 bases. CDR3 DNA: TGTGCCAGCAGCATCCGGGACAGGGGGGAAGATACGCAGTATTTT. Amino acids: CASSIRDRGEDTQYF.

Only one count was recorded for this clone. The chain couples TRBV6-2 or TRBV6-3 to TRBJ2-5; 7 bases are a match to TRBD2. CDR1 MNHEY and CDR2 SVGEGT come from the germline V gene. The CDR3 loop spans 15 amino acids. With V trimmed by 0 bases and J by 5 bases, 6 bases remained unmatched. The chain's CDR3 is CASSYSKSGVETQYF. CDR3 in DNA: TGTGCCAGCAGTTACTCAAAAAGCGGGGTGGAGACCCAGTACTTC.

The chain carries TRBV14 and TRBJ2-2, with no clear D. Between the trimmed V and J ends, which lost 3 bases and 5 bases, there was a span of 7 bases. CDR3 length: 13 residues. Germline CDR1 SGHDN, CDR2 FVKESK. The chain's CDR3 is CASSHQTTGELFF. Here the CDR3 DNA reads TGTGCCAGCAGCCACCAAACAACCGGGGAGCTGTTTTTT.

A single count supports this clone. The CDR3 reads CAIRGTVQGEAFF. Here the CDR3 DNA reads TGTGCCATCAGGGGGACAGTTCAGGGTGAAGCTTTCTTT. The rearrangement links TRBV10-3 to TRBJ1-1; 7 bases fit TRBD1. This CDR3 contains 13 residues. Germline V CDR1 and CDR2: ENHRY, SYGVKD. With V trimmed by 6 bases and J by 7 bases, 8 bases remained unmatched.

The rearrangement joins TRBV9 to TRBJ2-1; maybe TRBD2 (7 bases). The CDR3 is made up of 17 amino acids. V was pared by 3 bases and J by 0 bases, with 16 bases between. CDR1 is SGDLS, CDR2 YYNGEE, per germline. The CDR3 spells CASSARGGLSSYNEQFF. The CDR3 DNA reads as TGTGCCAGCAGCGCGAGGGGGGGACTGAGCTCCTACAATGAGCAGTTCTTC.

The CDR3 protein is CASSSRQGGEKLFF. The CDR3 coding sequence is TGTGCCAGCAGCTCCAGACAGGGGGGGGAAAAACTGTTTTTT. This chain joins TRBV7-6 and TRBJ1-4; TRBD1 matches at 9 bases. The CDR3 sequence is 14 residues long. The J segment lost 8 bases and the V segment lost 4 bases, leaving 5 bases of the junction unmatched. Looked up from germline, CDR1 is SGHVS and CDR2 is FNYEAQ.

The chain links TRBV19 to TRBJ2-3; tentatively, D is TRBD1 or TRBD2 (6 bases each). V gave up 6 bases and J gave up 2 bases, with 18 bases separating them. From germline, CDR1 is LNHDA and CDR2 SQIVND (reference sequence). This CDR3 comprises 16 residues. CDR3: CASSPPEGGLTDTQYF. DNA of the CDR3: TGTGCCAGTAGCCCCCCCGAGGGGGGCCTCACAGATACGCAGTATTTT.

The genes are TRBV2 and TRBJ1-3; possibly TRBD1 for D (6 bases). V was cut by 6 bases and J by 1 base, with 10 bases left in between. CDR1 and CDR2 (germline): SNHLY, FYNNEI. The CDR3 runs to 14 residues. The CDR3 here is CASSEGGSGNTIYF. The DNA for the CDR3 is TGTGCCAGCAGCGAGGGGGGGTCTGGAAACACCATATATTTT. The full variable domain, in which reference TRBV2 and TRBJ1-3 provide the parts outside the CDR3, is EPEVTQTPSHQVTQMGQEVILRCVPISNHLYFYWYRQILGQKVEFLVSFYNNEISEKSEIFDDQFSVERPDGSNFTLKIRSTKLEDSAMYFCASSEGGSGNTIYFGEGSWLTVV.

The chain employs TRBV5-1 and TRBJ2-5; D is perhaps TRBD2 (6 bases). Germline V CDR1 and CDR2: SGHRS, YFSETQ. With 6 bases removed from V and 0 bases from J, the gap between germline ends came to 12 bases. The CDR3 loop spans 14 amino acids. In nucleotides, the CDR3 is TGCGCCAGCAAACTACCGGGGGACCAAGAGACCCAGTACTTC. Encoded protein: CASKLPGDQETQYF.